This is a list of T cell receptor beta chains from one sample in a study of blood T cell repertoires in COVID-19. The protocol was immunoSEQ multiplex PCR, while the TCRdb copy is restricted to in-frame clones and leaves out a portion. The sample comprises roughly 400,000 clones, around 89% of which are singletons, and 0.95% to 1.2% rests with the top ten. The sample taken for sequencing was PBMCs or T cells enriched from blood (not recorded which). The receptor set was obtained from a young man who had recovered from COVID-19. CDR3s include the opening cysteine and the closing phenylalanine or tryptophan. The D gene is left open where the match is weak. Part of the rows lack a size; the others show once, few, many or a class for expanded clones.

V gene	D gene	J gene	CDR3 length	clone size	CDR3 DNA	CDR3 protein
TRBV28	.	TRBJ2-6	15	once	TGTGCCAGCAACAACAGAGCCTCTGGGGCCAACGTCCTGACTTTC	CASNNRASGANVLTF
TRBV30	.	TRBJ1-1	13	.	TGTGCCTTCACAGGGCCGGGAAACACTGAAGCTTTCTTT	CAFTGPGNTEAFF
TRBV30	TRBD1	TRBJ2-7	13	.	TGTGCCTGCACCGGGACAGGGGGCTACGAGCAGTACTTC	CACTGTGGYEQYF
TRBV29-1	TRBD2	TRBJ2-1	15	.	TGCAGCACGGAAGATGGGACTAGCGGATTCAATGAGCAGTTCTTC	CSTEDGTSGFNEQFF
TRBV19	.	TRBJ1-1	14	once	TGTGCCAGTAGTATGGCCAGGGAGGGGACTGAAGCTTTCTTT	CASSMAREGTEAFF
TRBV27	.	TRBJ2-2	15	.	TGTGCCAGCAGTCCTACAGGGTCGAACACCGGGGAGCTGTTTTTT	CASSPTGSNTGELFF
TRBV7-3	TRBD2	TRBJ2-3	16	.	TGTGCCAGCAGCTTAATCGGGGCGGGAGGGACAGATACGCAGTATTTT	CASSLIGAGGTDTQYF
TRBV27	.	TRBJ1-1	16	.	TGTGCCAGCAGTTTTGGCTCCCCGACAGAGAACACTGAAGCTTTCTTT	CASSFGSPTENTEAFF
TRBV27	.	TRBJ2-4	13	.	TGTGCCAGCAGTTTTGAGGGAGGAAACATTCAGTACTTC	CASSFEGGNIQYF
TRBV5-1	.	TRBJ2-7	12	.	TGCGCCAGCAGCGGCGACAGTTACGAGCAGTACTTC	CASSGDSYEQYF
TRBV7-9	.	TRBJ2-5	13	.	TGTGCCAGCAGCTTGCGACAGACGGAGACCCAGTACTTC	CASSLRQTETQYF
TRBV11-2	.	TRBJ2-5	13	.	TGTGCCACCAGCAGCGGGGACACTCAGGCCCAGTACTTC	CATSSGDTQAQYF
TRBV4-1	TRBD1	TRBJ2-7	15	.	TGCGCCAGCAGCCAAATGGACAGGGGGCAGTACGAGCAGTACTTC	CASSQMDRGQYEQYF
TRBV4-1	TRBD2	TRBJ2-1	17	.	TGCGCCAGCAGCCTTATCTCCGGGACTATAATTTACAATGAGCAGTTCTTC	CASSLISGTIIYNEQFF
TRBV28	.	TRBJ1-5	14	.	TGTGCCAGCAGACCAAATGGCCCTAATCAGCCCCAGCATTTT	CASRPNGPNQPQHF
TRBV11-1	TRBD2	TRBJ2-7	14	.	TGTGCCAGCAGCTTAAATCCTAGCGGATACGAGCAGTACTTC	CASSLNPSGYEQYF
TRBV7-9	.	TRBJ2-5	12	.	TGTGCCAGCAGACCAAGAGAAGAGACCCAGTACTTC	CASRPREETQYF
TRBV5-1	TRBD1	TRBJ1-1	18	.	TGCGCCAGCAGCTCCCTGGGGGGGACAGGGACGTTGAACACTGAAGCTTTCTTT	CASSSLGGTGTLNTEAFF
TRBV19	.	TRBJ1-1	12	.	TGTGCCAGTAGTATTCAGGGCGCTGAAGCTTTCTTT	CASSIQGAEAFF
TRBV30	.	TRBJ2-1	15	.	TGTGCCTGGAGTGTAGGAACTAGCAGATACAATGAGCAGTTCTTC	CAWSVGTSRYNEQFF
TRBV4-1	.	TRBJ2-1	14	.	TGCGCCAGCAGCCAAGATTGGAGGGTAACTGAGCAGTTCTTC	CASSQDWRVTEQFF
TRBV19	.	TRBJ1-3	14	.	TGTGCCAGTAGTATGACAACCTCTGGAAACACCATATATTTT	CASSMTTSGNTIYF
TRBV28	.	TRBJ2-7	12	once	TGTGCCAGCACGACAGCACCCTACGAGCAGTACTTC	CASTTAPYEQYF
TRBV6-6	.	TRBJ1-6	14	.	TGTGCCAGCAGCCTTCCTTCACTCAACGCACCCCTCCACTTT	CASSLPSLNAPLHF
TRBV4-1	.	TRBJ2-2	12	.	TGCGCCAGCAGCCACCGTACCGGGGAGCTGTTTTTT	CASSHRTGELFF
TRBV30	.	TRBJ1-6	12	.	TGTGCCTGGAGCCGGACTCTTTCACCCCTCCACTTT	CAWSRTLSPLHF
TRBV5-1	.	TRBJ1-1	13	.	TGCGCCAGCAGCTTGCAGGGTAACACTGAAGCTTTCTTT	CASSLQGNTEAFF
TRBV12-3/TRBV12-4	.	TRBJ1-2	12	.	TGTGCCAGCAGTTTGACAGGTACCGGCTACACCTTC	CASSLTGTGYTF
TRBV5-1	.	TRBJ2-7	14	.	TGCGCCAGCAGTATGGCGCAGGGAACCTACGAGCAGTACTTC	CASSMAQGTYEQYF
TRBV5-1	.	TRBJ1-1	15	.	TGCGCCAGCAGTAGGGGAAGCAGCAACTCGAATGGAGCTTTCTTT	CASSRGSSNSNGAFF
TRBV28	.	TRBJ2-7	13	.	TGTGCCAGCAGACAGGGTGGGTGGGACGAGCAGTACTTC	CASRQGGWDEQYF
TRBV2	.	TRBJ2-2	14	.	TGTGCCAGCAAACACAGGGTGGCGACCGGGGAGCTGTTTTTT	CASKHRVATGELFF
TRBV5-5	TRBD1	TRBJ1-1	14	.	TGTGCCAGCAGCATAACAGGGGTTTCTACTGAAGCTTTCTTT	CASSITGVSTEAFF
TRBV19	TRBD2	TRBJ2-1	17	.	TGTGCCAGTAGTTCGGTGTTAGCGGGAATCTCCTACAATGAGCAGTTCTTC	CASSSVLAGISYNEQFF
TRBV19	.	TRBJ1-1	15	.	TGTGCCAGTAGTGTCGAAACAGGGAGGGGCACTGAAGCTTTCTTT	CASSVETGRGTEAFF
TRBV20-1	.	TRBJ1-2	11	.	TGCAGTGGAGTGCCAGGGCGATTCCACACCTTC	CSGVPGRFHTF
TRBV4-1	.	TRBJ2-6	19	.	TGCGCCAGCAGCCAAGCTTGGACAGAGGCCTTCTCTGGGGCCAACGTCCTGACTTTC	CASSQAWTEAFSGANVLTF
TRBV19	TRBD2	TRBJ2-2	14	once	TGTGCCAGTAAGGGGACTAGCGGTACCGGGGAGCTGTTTTTT	CASKGTSGTGELFF
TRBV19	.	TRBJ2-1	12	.	TGTGCCAGTATGGCCCTGGCCAATGAGCAGTTCTTC	CASMALANEQFF
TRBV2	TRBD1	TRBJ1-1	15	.	TGTGCCAGCAGAGATGCAGGGGGCCCGAACACTGAAGCTTTCTTT	CASRDAGGPNTEAFF
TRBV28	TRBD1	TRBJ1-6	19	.	TGTGCCAGCAGTCTTTTGGGACAGGGGGACCCACTCGGAGGGTCACCCCTCCACTTT	CASSLLGQGDPLGGSPLHF
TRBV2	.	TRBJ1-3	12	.	TGTGCCAGCAGTCCCCGGGGAAACACCATATATTTT	CASSPRGNTIYF
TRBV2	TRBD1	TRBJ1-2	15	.	TGTGCCAGCAGCAATACAGGGGGCGCCGGGTATGGCTACACCTTC	CASSNTGGAGYGYTF
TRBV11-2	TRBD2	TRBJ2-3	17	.	TGTGCCAGCAGCGAGTATAGCGGGAGTATGGGCACAGATACGCAGTATTTT	CASSEYSGSMGTDTQYF
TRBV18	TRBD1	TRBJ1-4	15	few	TGTGCCAGCTCACGCGGGGACAGGGGGGTCGAAAAACTGTTTTTT	CASSRGDRGVEKLFF
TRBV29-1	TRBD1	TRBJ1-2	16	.	TGCAGCGTTGAAGACGAGCGGGACAGGGTATACCATGGCTACACCTTC	CSVEDERDRVYHGYTF
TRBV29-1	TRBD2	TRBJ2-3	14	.	TGCAGCGTTCGGACTAGTCTTAGCACAGATACGCAGTATTTT	CSVRTSLSTDTQYF
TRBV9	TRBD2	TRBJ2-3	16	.	TGTGCCAGCAGCGTAGAGGCGGGAGGAGCGGGAGATACGCAGTATTTT	CASSVEAGGAGDTQYF
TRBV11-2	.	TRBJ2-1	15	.	TGTGCCAGCAGCTTAGTCCCCTTGTACTACAATGAGCAGTTCTTC	CASSLVPLYYNEQFF
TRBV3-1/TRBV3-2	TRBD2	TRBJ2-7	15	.	TGTGCCAGCAGTCAAGGGAGCGGGAGGGCCGACGAGCAGTACTTC	CASSQGSGRADEQYF
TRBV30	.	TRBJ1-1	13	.	TGTGCCTGGAGTGTAAAAGCAGGGTGGATGGCTTTCTTT	CAWSVKAGWMAFF
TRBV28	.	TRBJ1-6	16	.	TGTGCCAGCAGATACACCCAGCAGGGAAGTGATTCACCCCTCCACTTT	CASRYTQQGSDSPLHF
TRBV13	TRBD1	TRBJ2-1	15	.	TGTGCCAGCAGCTTAGGCCACGGGACAGGCAACGAGCAGTTCTTC	CASSLGHGTGNEQFF
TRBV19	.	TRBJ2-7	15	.	TGTGCCAGTAGTATCGGGATCGCGTTCCCCCACGAGCAGTACTTC	CASSIGIAFPHEQYF
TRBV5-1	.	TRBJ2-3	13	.	TGCGCCAGCAGCCGGTCTAGCACAGATACGCAGTATTTT	CASSRSSTDTQYF
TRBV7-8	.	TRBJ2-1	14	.	TGTGCCAGCAGCTTAGAAGGCAGGGTCAATGAGCAGTTCTTC	CASSLEGRVNEQFF
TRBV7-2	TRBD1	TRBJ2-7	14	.	TGTGCCAGCAGCTTAGGACAGGGAGCCTACGAGCAGTACTTC	CASSLGQGAYEQYF
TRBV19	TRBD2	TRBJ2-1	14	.	TGTGCCAGTAGTATCGGGCGGGAGACCAATGAGCAGTTCTTC	CASSIGRETNEQFF
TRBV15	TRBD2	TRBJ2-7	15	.	TGTGCCACCAGCAGTTGGGAGCGGGAGGTCGCCGAGCAGTACTTC	CATSSWEREVAEQYF
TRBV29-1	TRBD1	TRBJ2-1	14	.	TGCAGCGCCGAGGACAGGGAGTTTCACGATGAGCAGTTCTTC	CSAEDREFHDEQFF